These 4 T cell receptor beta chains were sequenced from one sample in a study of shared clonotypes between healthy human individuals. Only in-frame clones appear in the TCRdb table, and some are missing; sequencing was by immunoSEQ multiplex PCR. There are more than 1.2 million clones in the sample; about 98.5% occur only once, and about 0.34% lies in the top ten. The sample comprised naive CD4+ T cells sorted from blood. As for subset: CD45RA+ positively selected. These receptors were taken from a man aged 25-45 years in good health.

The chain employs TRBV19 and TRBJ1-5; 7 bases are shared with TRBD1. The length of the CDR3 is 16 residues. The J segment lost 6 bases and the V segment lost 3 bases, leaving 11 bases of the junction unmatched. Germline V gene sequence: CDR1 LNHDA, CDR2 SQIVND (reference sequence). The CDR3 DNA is TGTGCCAGTAGTATCCCCAGGGGGAACGGACGTCAGCCCCAGCATTTT. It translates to CASSIPRGNGRQPQHF.

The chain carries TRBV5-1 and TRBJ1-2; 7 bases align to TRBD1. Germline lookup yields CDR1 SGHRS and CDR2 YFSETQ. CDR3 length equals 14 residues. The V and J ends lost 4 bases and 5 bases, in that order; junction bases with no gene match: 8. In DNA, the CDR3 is TGCGCCAGCAGCAACACGGGACAGTCTTATGGCTACACCTTC. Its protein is CASSNTGQSYGYTF.

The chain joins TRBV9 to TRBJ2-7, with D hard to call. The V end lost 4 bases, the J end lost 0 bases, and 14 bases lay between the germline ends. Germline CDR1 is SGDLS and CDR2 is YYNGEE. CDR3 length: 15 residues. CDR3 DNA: TGTGCCAGCAGCCCAAGAGGATATGCCTCCTACGAGCAGTACTTC. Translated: CASSPRGYASYEQYF.

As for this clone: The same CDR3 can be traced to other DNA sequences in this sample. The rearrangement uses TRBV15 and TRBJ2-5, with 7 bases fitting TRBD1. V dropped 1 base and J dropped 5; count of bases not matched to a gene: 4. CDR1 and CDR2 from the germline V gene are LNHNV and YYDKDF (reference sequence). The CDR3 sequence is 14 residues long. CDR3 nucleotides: TGTGCCACCAGCAGAGGGGACAGCCGGGAGACCCAGTACTTC. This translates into CATSRGDSRETQYF.